This TCR beta chain is drawn from a study of blood T cell repertoires in COVID-19 (dated by TCRdb to the early 2020s). Study-level background: The collaborator samples originated in the United States, Italy and Spain and spanned the acute and convalescent phases of COVID-19. The repertoires were made available in a free public database intended to serve as a resource for research on the immune response to SARS-CoV-2. Deeply sampled blood TCRbeta repertoires from subjects exposed to, actively infected with, or recovered from COVID-19 were included in the dataset. Where HLA class I and class II types were available, the types were taken from metadata supplied by the sample provider, not from assay-based typing. The samples were drawn from the first 160 participants of the ongoing ImmuneRACE study and from 1,254 subjects provided by 6 global collaborators. The material from the prospective study consisted of cDNA or gDNA derived from T cells, B-cell-depleted T cells, or PBMCs. Nearly every sample came with metadata listing a de-identified subject ID, COVID-19 status, age in years and sex.

The investigation overall reported the following: Clinical and demographic metadata were provided uncurated, with the amount varying by source and participant.

To note about this clone: The antigen this receptor binds is unknown. Per-base qualities were not stored, and no clone one base away is much larger.

Enrolling through a virtual design, the prospective study's participants ranged in age from roughly 18 to 100 years and lived across roughly 24 United States geographic areas. Cohort assignment in the prospective study relied on participant-reported clinical history from a screening survey and a study questionnaire. For ImmuneRACE Cohort 3, a participant was defined as recovered based on two consecutive negative NP/OP PCR tests, clearance by a healthcare professional, or resolution of symptoms. Mobile phlebotomists in the prospective study collected whole blood, serum and a nasopharyngeal or oropharyngeal swab from every participant. Over a 2-month period, participants in the prospective study had the option of providing additional blood draws and questionnaires. Before DNA extraction, blood samples from the prospective study were shipped at room temperature or frozen. TCRbeta CDR3 regions were amplified from genomic DNA using the immunoSEQ Assay, a bias-controlled multiplex PCR. The authors processed their data as follows. Within the assay, amplification of reference gene primers was used to estimate how many nucleated cells each sample contained. Sequence reads were collapsed and filtered to measure the absolute abundance of every unique TCRbeta CDR3 rearrangement. For each sample, productive Simpson clonality was calculated as the square root of Simpson's diversity index across productive rearrangements. TCRdb carries this immuneACCESS record with in-frame sequences only. Its versions omit some clonotypes, under half of them owing to an unresolved V gene in the studies checked, with the rest unexplained. That table is the source of V, J and clone size, and D and trimming were worked out from the DNA. The sample profile shows more than 400,000 clones; roughly 91% of them were found once. The leading ten clones occupy roughly 0.66% of the sample.

CDR1 and CDR2 are read off the germline V gene (reference sequence) as MNHEY and SMNVEV. Its CDR3 holds 14 amino acids, cysteine through phenylalanine. Just the 42-base CDR3 DNA is kept, in frame starting at base 1. Germline trimming: 5 bases from V, 4 bases from J; junction bases outside gene matches: 6. The receptor was isolated from a man between 18 and 35 years old who had recovered from COVID-19. The chain is made from TRBV27 and TRBJ1-2; a stretch of 8 junction bases matches TRBD1. Sequencing was done on a sample of PBMCs or T cells enriched from blood (not recorded which). The CDR3 region: CASSPRGRVYGYTF. DNA sequence: TGTGCCAGCAGTCCCAGGGGGCGCGTCTATGGCTACACCTTC.